This T cell receptor (beta chain) is drawn from a study of OX40 agonist ivuxolimab in advanced cancers. At the level of the study: The patients received agonistic anti-OX40 (CD134) antibody ivuxolimab.

CDR3 size: 15 residues. Trimming took off 3 bases at V and 2 bases at J, with 11 bases between the two ends. Per germline, CDR1 MDHEN and CDR2 SYDVKM. Using immunoSEQ multiplex PCR, the repertoire was profiled, and TCRdb retains in-frame clones only, with some absent. The sample carries about 77,000 clones, around 86% recorded once. The TCR was taken from an adult with an advanced solid tumor such as melanoma, head and neck, liver or kidney cancer. This specimen was CD4+ or CD8+ T cells sorted from blood, taken in a trial of the OX40 agonist ivuxolimab. V usage is TRBV28 and J usage is TRBJ1-5; tentative D call: TRBD1 (5 bases). Written as DNA, the CDR3 is TGTGCCAGCAGTTTCGAGGGGAAGGGCAATCAGCCCCAGCATTTT. Its translation: CASSFEGKGNQPQHF.